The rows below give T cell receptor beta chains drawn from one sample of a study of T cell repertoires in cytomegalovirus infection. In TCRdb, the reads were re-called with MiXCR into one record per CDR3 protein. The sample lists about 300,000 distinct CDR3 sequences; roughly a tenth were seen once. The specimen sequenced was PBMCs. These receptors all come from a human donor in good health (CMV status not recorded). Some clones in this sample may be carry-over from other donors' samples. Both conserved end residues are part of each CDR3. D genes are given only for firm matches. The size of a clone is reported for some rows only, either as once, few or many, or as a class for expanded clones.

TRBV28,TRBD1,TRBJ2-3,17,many,CASSLTLQGVKPDTQYF,TGTGCCAGCAGCTTGACCCTGCAGGGGGTGAAGCCAGATACGCAGTATTTT
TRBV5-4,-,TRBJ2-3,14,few,CASSGQGPTDTQYF,TGTGCCAGCAGCGGGCAGGGACCCACAGATACGCAGTATTTT
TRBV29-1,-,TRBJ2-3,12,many,CSVETGTDTQYF,TGCAGCGTCGAAACAGGGACGGATACGCAGTATTTT
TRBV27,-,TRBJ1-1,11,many,CACRTNTEAFF,TGTGCCTGTAGAACGAACACTGAAGCTTTCTTT
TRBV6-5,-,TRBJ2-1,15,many,CASSYLRTAAVTQFF,TGTGCCAGCAGTTACTTACGGACCGCGGCCGTCACGCAGTTCTTC
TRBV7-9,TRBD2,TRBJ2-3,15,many,CASSFSSGGLDTQYF,TGTGCCAGCAGCTTTAGTAGCGGGGGTCTAGATACGCAGTATTTT
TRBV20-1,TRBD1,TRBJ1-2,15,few,CSALQKGRGPDGYTF,TGCAGTGCCCTCCAGAAGGGCAGGGGGCCGGATGGCTACACCTTC
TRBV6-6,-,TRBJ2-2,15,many,CASTKTFENTGELFF,TGTGCCAGCACTAAGACCTTCGAGAACACCGGGGAGCTGTTTTTT
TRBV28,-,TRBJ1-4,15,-,CASSLPTVQSEILFF,TGTGCCAGCAGTTTACCCACGGTTCAGTCCGAAATCCTGTTTTTT
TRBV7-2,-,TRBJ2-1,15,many,CASIRQVGETGTPHF,TGTGCCAGCATTCGCCAGGTAGGAGAAACAGGGACCCCTCACTTC
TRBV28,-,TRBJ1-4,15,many,CASSLDTATNEKLFF,TGTGCCAGCAGTTTGGACACTGCAACTAATGAAAAACTGTTTTTT
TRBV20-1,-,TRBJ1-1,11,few,CSATATREAFF,TGCAGTGCTACAGCCACTCGTGAAGCTTTCTTT
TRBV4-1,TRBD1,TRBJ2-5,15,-,CASSQEAGGGETQYF,TGCGCCAGCAGCCAAGAGGCAGGGGGCGGAGAGACCCAGTACTTC
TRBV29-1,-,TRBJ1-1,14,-,CSVARDGLTLEAFF,TGCAGCGTTGCCCGGGACGGACTAACACTTGAAGCTTTCTTT
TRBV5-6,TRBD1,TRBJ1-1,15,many,CASSLDRGRTTEAFF,TGTGCCAGCAGCCTTGACAGGGGGCGGACCACTGAAGCTTTCTTT
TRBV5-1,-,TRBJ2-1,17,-,CASSLDGVTSSYNEQFF,TGCGCCAGCAGCTTGGATGGGGTTACTAGCTCCTACAATGAGCAGTTCTTC
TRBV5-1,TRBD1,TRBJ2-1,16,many,CASSLARTGPYNEQFF,TGCGCCAGCAGCTTGGCACGGACAGGGCCCTACAATGAGCAGTTCTTC
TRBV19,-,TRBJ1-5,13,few,CATRPDTNQPQHF,TGTGCCACCCGCCCGGACACTAATCAGCCCCAGCATTTT